This T cell receptor (beta chain) was recovered during a study of shared T cell receptors in the human thymus. Sequencing used immunoSEQ multiplex PCR; TCRdb keeps in-frame clones, though not all of them. The table shows roughly 560,000 clones, with around 78% occurring only once. This clone was seen just once. The CDR3 extends over 16 amino acids. Trimming took 1 base from V and 0 from J; bases not matched to a gene: 5. Per germline, CDR1 MNHEY and CDR2 SMNVEV (reference sequence). Separately, the same data were catalogued under a study of human thymus T cells. That source reports: Finnish infants who were healthy and having corrective surgery for congenital heart defects made up the donors. Thymic samples were excised during corrective heart operations. Gene usage for V and J segments appeared biased in thymic and blood repertoires. Thymic TCR repertoires of unrelated people reportedly overlapped highly.

This rearrangement joins TRBV27 to TRBJ2-7; 8 bases are a match to TRBD2. Sequencing used thymocytes. This receptor was identified in a boy under two years old with a congenital heart defect. This chain's CDR3 is CASSLLASGSSYEQYF. CDR3 nucleotide sequence: TGTGCCAGCAGTTTATTGGCTAGCGGGTCCTCCTACGAGCAGTACTTC.